A selection of T cell receptor beta chains follows, all from one sample in a study of blood T cell repertoires in COVID-19. Produced via immunoSEQ multiplex PCR; TCRdb's table is partial and in-frame only. Among approximately 140,000 clones, 88% were seen once, and the ten largest hold about 10%. The source material was peripheral blood. The receptor set was obtained from a man in his 60s with active or convalescent COVID-19. Each CDR3 is given without its conserved first and last residue. Clone size is stated in some rows and not others, as once, few, many or a class when expanded.

v_call: TRBV4-1; clone_size: .; cdr3_aa: ASSQETVGNSPLH
v_call: TRBV30; clone_size: .; cdr3_aa: AWSATSGRDTQY
v_call: TRBV7-6; clone_size: .; cdr3_aa: ASSNTGLAGGEQY
v_call: TRBV11-2; clone_size: .; cdr3_aa: ALGGVPNTGELF
v_call: TRBV2; clone_size: .; cdr3_aa: AELAGGRGANVLT
v_call: TRBV2; clone_size: .; cdr3_aa: ASREDSAAGNTIY
v_call: TRBV3-1/TRBV3-2; clone_size: .; cdr3_aa: ASSQDTSRSDEQF
v_call: TRBV6-2/TRBV6-3; clone_size: .; cdr3_aa: ASSYSREQF
v_call: TRBV27; clone_size: .; cdr3_aa: ASSLWASGKWDTQY
v_call: TRBV6-2/TRBV6-3; clone_size: .; cdr3_aa: ASSYWTGEDGYT
v_call: TRBV7-3; clone_size: .; cdr3_aa: ASSPHAGASNEQF
v_call: TRBV7-9; clone_size: .; cdr3_aa: ASSKGDKAPNTQY
v_call: TRBV5-1; clone_size: .; cdr3_aa: ASTGTSGRSYNEQF
v_call: TRBV2; clone_size: .; cdr3_aa: ASSGAENDNSPLH
v_call: TRBV7-3; clone_size: .; cdr3_aa: ASSFAGGPGEQF
v_call: TRBV7-6; clone_size: .; cdr3_aa: ASSLAGFRDRRPYEQY
v_call: TRBV19; clone_size: .; cdr3_aa: ASSTRDRGRRDNEKLF
v_call: TRBV6-5; clone_size: .; cdr3_aa: ASRRQGRSNQPQH
v_call: TRBV28; clone_size: .; cdr3_aa: ASSLFSGTGDDEQY
v_call: TRBV18; clone_size: .; cdr3_aa: ASSATATNEKLF
v_call: TRBV27; clone_size: .; cdr3_aa: ASSLRGAGNQPQH
v_call: TRBV12-3/TRBV12-4; clone_size: .; cdr3_aa: ASRSSTNEKLF
v_call: TRBV28; clone_size: once; cdr3_aa: ASSPHGGNTEAF
v_call: TRBV5-1; clone_size: .; cdr3_aa: ASSKNRGIAEKLF
v_call: TRBV28; clone_size: .; cdr3_aa: ASSLKGTANTEAF
v_call: TRBV9; clone_size: .; cdr3_aa: ASSVGVFGPGNTIY
v_call: TRBV4-3; clone_size: medium-sized; cdr3_aa: ASSQDWAFTDTQY
v_call: TRBV19; clone_size: once; cdr3_aa: ASSAPGLLSTGELF
v_call: TRBV29-1; clone_size: .; cdr3_aa: SGRSSTDTQY
v_call: TRBV5-1; clone_size: .; cdr3_aa: ASSSGDKLSSTDTQY
v_call: TRBV28; clone_size: .; cdr3_aa: ASRVAQYEQY
v_call: TRBV11-3; clone_size: .; cdr3_aa: ASSLGGDQAGAF
v_call: TRBV2; clone_size: .; cdr3_aa: ASRWTESYEQY